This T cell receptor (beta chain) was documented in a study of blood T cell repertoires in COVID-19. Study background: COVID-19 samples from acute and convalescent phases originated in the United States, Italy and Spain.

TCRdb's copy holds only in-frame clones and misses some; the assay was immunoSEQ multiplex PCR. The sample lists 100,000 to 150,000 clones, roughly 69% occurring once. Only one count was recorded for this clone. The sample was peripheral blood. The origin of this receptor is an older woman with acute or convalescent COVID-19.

In DNA, the CDR3 is TGTGCCAGCAGCTTAGGGCTTGCAGGGGGCGGGGGAAACATTCAGTACTTC. Encoded protein: CASSLGLAGGGGNIQYF. The rearrangement uses TRBV7-2 and TRBJ2-4; TRBD1 might be the D (8 bases). CDR3 length equals 17 residues. The germline gives CDR1 SGHTA, CDR2 FQGNSA. V was clipped by 1 base and J by 6 bases, with 19 bases between them. Filled out from reference TRBV7-2 and TRBJ2-4, the complete variable domain reads GAGVSQSPSNKVTEKGKDVELRCDPISGHTALYWYRQSLGQGLEFLIYFQGNSAPDKSGLPSDRFSAERTGGSVSTLTIQRTQQEDSAVYLCASSLGLAGGGGNIQYFGAGTRLSVL.